The rows below give T cell receptor beta chains drawn from one sample of a study of blood T cell repertoires in COVID-19. Only in-frame clones appear in the TCRdb table, and some are missing; sequencing was by immunoSEQ multiplex PCR. The table lists 400,000 or so clones, 90% of them singletons, with roughly 0.66% in the top ten. Sequencing was done on a sample of PBMCs or T cells enriched from blood (not recorded which). The receptor source for this set is a man between 18 and 29 years old who had recovered from COVID-19. Both conserved end residues are part of each CDR3. A D gene is named only where the DNA matches it firmly. Clone size is shown for a subset of rows, as once, few, many or a class of expanded clone.

>TRBV5-4|TRBJ1-1|.|.
TGTGCCAGCAGCTTGTCGGGACACCGTAACACTGAAGCTTTCTTT
CASSLSGHRNTEAFF
>TRBV6-5|TRBJ1-1|.|.
TGTGCCAGCAGTACAACAGGGGAAGCTTTCTTT
CASSTTGEAFF
>TRBV7-9|TRBJ1-2|.|TRBD1
TGTGCCAGCAGCCCCCACCGGGACAGGGGTGCCTATGGCTACACCTTC
CASSPHRDRGAYGYTF
>TRBV9|TRBJ2-7|.|.
TGTGCCAGCAGCGTAGGACAGCTCACCTACGAGCAGTACTTC
CASSVGQLTYEQYF
>TRBV12-3/TRBV12-4|TRBJ1-3|.|.
TGTGCCAGCAGTTTTTCGAGGGTGGATTTT
CASSFSRVDF
>TRBV18|TRBJ2-2|once|.
TGTGCCAGCTCACCACAGTCGGGAACAAACACCGGGGAGCTGTTTTTT
CASSPQSGTNTGELFF
>TRBV6-2/TRBV6-3|TRBJ1-4|.|TRBD1
TGTGCCAGCAGTTTCGCAATTTGGACAGGGGGCCGAGAAAAACTGTTTTTT
CASSFAIWTGGREKLFF
>TRBV6-5|TRBJ1-1|.|TRBD1
TGTGCCAGCGGCCGACAGGGGGCAACGGGAACTGAAGCTTTCTTT
CASGRQGATGTEAFF
>TRBV28|TRBJ2-2|.|.
TGTGCCAGCAGTTCCGGCGGGCAGGGGCACACCGGGGAGCTGTTTTTT
CASSSGGQGHTGELFF
>TRBV19|TRBJ1-2|.|.
TGTGCCAGTAGTACGGCGGGGGGGCTAGCGGATGGCTACACCTTC
CASSTAGGLADGYTF
>TRBV9|TRBJ1-1|few|.
TGTGCCAGCAGCGTAGGACAGACTAACACTGAAGCTTTCTTT
CASSVGQTNTEAFF
>TRBV4-1|TRBJ2-3|once|TRBD2
TGCGCCAGCAGCCAAGATTTGAGCGGGGGGACCGATACGCAGTATTTT
CASSQDLSGGTDTQYF
>TRBV28|TRBJ2-4|.|.
TGTGCCAGCAGGAAGCGGTCCTCCAAAAACATTCAGTACTTC
CASRKRSSKNIQYF
>TRBV11-3|TRBJ2-2|.|.
TGTGCCAGCAGCTTGATCCAGGGGGGTACCGGGGAGCTGTTTTTT
CASSLIQGGTGELFF
>TRBV5-1|TRBJ1-1|.|.
TGCGCCAGCAGCCAGAATCGGGTGAACACTGAAGCTTTCTTT
CASSQNRVNTEAFF
>TRBV19|TRBJ2-3|.|.
TGTGCCAGTACGGGGAGAACAGATACGCAGTATTTT
CASTGRTDTQYF
>TRBV12-5|TRBJ1-1|.|.
TGTGCTAGTGGTGGAGGCACTGAAGCTTTCTTT
CASGGGTEAFF
>TRBV7-3|TRBJ1-2|.|.
TGTGCCAGCAGCCCCGACACCCTAGGGGCCGGCTACACCTTC
CASSPDTLGAGYTF
>TRBV3-1/TRBV3-2|TRBJ1-6|few|.
TGTGCCAGCAGCCAAGTACAAGGGACTGAAAATTCACCCCTCCACTTT
CASSQVQGTENSPLHF
>TRBV11-3|TRBJ2-5|.|.
TGTGCCAGCAGCCACGGACAGCAAGAGACCCAGTACTTC
CASSHGQQETQYF
>TRBV19|TRBJ2-7|.|TRBD1
TGTGCCAGTAGTCAAGACAGGGGGCTTGCCTACGAGCAGTACTTC
CASSQDRGLAYEQYF
>TRBV7-3|TRBJ1-1|once|.
TGTGCCAGCAGCTTAACTCTCGGTGGAGGTGAAGCTTTCTTT
CASSLTLGGGEAFF
>TRBV12-2|TRBJ1-2|.|.
TGTGCAAGTCGCTTCGGACAACAGAGGCCATATGGCTACACCTTC
CASRFGQQRPYGYTF
>TRBV3-1/TRBV3-2|TRBJ2-1|.|.
TGTGCCAGCAGCCAACCGAGTTACAATGAGCAGTTCTTC
CASSQPSYNEQFF
>TRBV7-3|TRBJ1-1|few|.
TGTGCCAGCAGCTCTGGGACACCAAGGGAAGCTTTCTTT
CASSSGTPREAFF
>TRBV30|TRBJ2-1|.|.
TGTGCCTGGAGTGTTCAGGTAACCTCCAATGAGCAGTTCTTC
CAWSVQVTSNEQFF
>TRBV24-1|TRBJ1-4|.|.
TGTGCCACCAGTGACCCGGGCGGGGGAGATGAAAAACTGTTTTTT
CATSDPGGGDEKLFF
>TRBV27|TRBJ2-7|.|TRBD1
TGTGCCAGCAGTTCGTGGGACAGTACCTACGAGCAGTACTTC
CASSSWDSTYEQYF
>TRBV7-8|TRBJ2-7|.|TRBD1
TGTGCCAGCAGCCGCACGACAGGGGGTAGTTCCTACGAGCAGTACTTC
CASSRTTGGSSYEQYF
>TRBV2|TRBJ1-2|.|TRBD1
TGTGCCAGCAGATACGGGACAGACTATGGCTACACCTTC
CASRYGTDYGYTF
>TRBV7-2|TRBJ1-6|.|.
TGTGCCAGCAGCTCCTACAGTGGTAATTCACCCCTCCACTTT
CASSSYSGNSPLHF
>TRBV7-3|TRBJ1-2|.|.
TGTGCCAGCAGCGTAGGCCACAGTAACTATGGCTACACCTTC
CASSVGHSNYGYTF
>TRBV7-8|TRBJ2-7|.|TRBD2
TGTGCCAGCAGCTTAGATCGGACTAGCAGCTACTACGAGCAGTACTTC
CASSLDRTSSYYEQYF
>TRBV4-1|TRBJ1-5|once|TRBD1
TGCGCCAGCAGCCTAGGGACAGAACCAAATCAGCCCCAGCATTTT
CASSLGTEPNQPQHF
>TRBV7-9|TRBJ2-4|.|.
TGTGCCAGCGAATTAGGAGGGGACGCCAAAAACATTCAGTACTTC
CASELGGDAKNIQYF
>TRBV18|TRBJ2-1|.|.
TGTGCCAGCTCACCAGGACAGAACAATGAGCAGTTCTTC
CASSPGQNNEQFF
>TRBV5-6|TRBJ1-2|once|.
TGTGCCAGCAGTTGGGGGGGCTCTGGCTACACCTTC
CASSWGGSGYTF
>TRBV5-4|TRBJ1-2|.|.
TGTGCCAGCAGCTTAAGGGGACTGAACTATGGCTACACCTTC
CASSLRGLNYGYTF
>TRBV20-1|TRBJ1-2|.|.
TGCAGTGCTAGGAATAGTCTAGGCTACACCTTC
CSARNSLGYTF
>TRBV19|TRBJ1-1|.|TRBD1
TGTGCCAGTGGACAGGGGTGGAACACTGAAGCTTTCTTT
CASGQGWNTEAFF
>TRBV28|TRBJ2-1|.|.
TGTGCCAGCAGAGTAGGGCGGGGGCTCTACAATGAGCAGTTCTTC
CASRVGRGLYNEQFF
>TRBV5-4|TRBJ2-1|.|TRBD2
TGTGCCAGCACCCCCCGCTCTAGCGGGAGTTACAATGAGCAGTTCTTC
CASTPRSSGSYNEQFF
>TRBV9|TRBJ1-4|.|TRBD1
TGTGCCAGCAGCAAGGGACAGGGGGCGACCAATGAAAAACTGTTTTTT
CASSKGQGATNEKLFF
>TRBV3-1/TRBV3-2|TRBJ1-2|.|TRBD1
TGTGCCAGCAGCCAAGAGGGGGACAGAGCGGGCTACACCTTC
CASSQEGDRAGYTF
>TRBV19|TRBJ1-1|few|.
TGTGCCAGTAGTATTGAGGGAGGCAAAAGGAGAGCTTTCTTT
CASSIEGGKRRAFF
>TRBV28|TRBJ1-2|few|.
TGTGCCAGCAGTTTTTCCCAGCAGGGTTTTGGCTACACCTTC
CASSFSQQGFGYTF
>TRBV9|TRBJ2-2|.|.
TGTGCCAGCAGCGTAGTAGAGACCGGGGAGCTGTTTTTT
CASSVVETGELFF
>TRBV6-5|TRBJ2-1|.|TRBD2
TGTGCCAGCAGTCGGACTAGCGGGAGCAATGAGCAGTTCTTC
CASSRTSGSNEQFF
>TRBV15|TRBJ2-7|few|TRBD2
TGTGCCACCAGCACAGACAGCGGGACCTACGAGCAGTACTTC
CATSTDSGTYEQYF
>TRBV30|TRBJ2-2|.|TRBD2
TGTGCCTGGAGGGGGACTAGCGGGAGTGCCGGGGAGCTGTTTTTT
CAWRGTSGSAGELFF
>TRBV9|TRBJ1-3|.|.
TGTGCCAGCAGCGCCGGGGAGACAGGACTCCGGAACACCATATATTTT
CASSAGETGLRNTIYF
>TRBV18|TRBJ2-4|.|.
TGTGCCAGCTCAAATAGCGGACTAGCCAAAAACATTCAGTACTTC
CASSNSGLAKNIQYF
>TRBV23-1|TRBJ2-1|.|TRBD2
TGCGCCAGCAGTCAGGAGCGGGGGGCCCCCTACAATGAGCAGTTCTTC
CASSQERGAPYNEQFF
>TRBV28|TRBJ1-3|.|.
TGTGCCAGCAGTTCCTACCCGGGGGGGGTACCGCGCAGAAACACCATATATTTT
CASSSYPGGVPRRNTIYF
>TRBV4-1|TRBJ1-1|.|TRBD1
TGCGCCAGCAGCCAAGGGGGAGGAGGGGGACAGGTTTCCTCAGCTTTCTTT
CASSQGGGGGQVSSAFF
>TRBV30|TRBJ1-2|.|.
TGTGCCTGGAGCGGCAGGCTTACTAACTATGGCTACACCTTC
CAWSGRLTNYGYTF
>TRBV2|TRBJ2-1|.|.
TGTGCCAGCAGGGTCGTCGAAGCTATGTCCTACAATGAGCAGTTCTTC
CASRVVEAMSYNEQFF
>TRBV2|TRBJ1-1|.|.
TGTGCCAGCAGGCGCGGTCCGGAGAACACTGAAGCTTTCTTT
CASRRGPENTEAFF
>TRBV27|TRBJ1-2|.|.
TGTGCCAGCAGGGCACGCTATGGCTACACCTTC
CASRARYGYTF
>TRBV5-4|TRBJ2-7|.|TRBD1
TGTGCCAGCAGACGTACGACAGGGGGGAACTACGAGCAGTACTTC
CASRRTTGGNYEQYF